This entry lists 19 T cell receptor beta chains sequenced from one sample in a study of shared clonotypes between healthy human individuals. TCRdb's copy holds only in-frame clones and misses some; the assay was immunoSEQ multiplex PCR. This repertoire shows 450,000 to 500,000 clones, almost 80% found once; its top ten account for about 12%. The sample was PBMCs. The receptor source for this set is a woman between 40 and 55 years old in good health. Some clones in this sample may be carry-over from other donors' samples.

V usage is TRBV9 and J usage is TRBJ2-5, with D perhaps TRBD1 (6 bases). Trimming pared 0 bases from V and 5 bases from J, leaving 14 bases between. Germline values: CDR1 SGDLS, CDR2 YYNGEE. The CDR3 is 15 residues long. CDR3 region: CASSVETGGWETQYF. CDR3 coding DNA: TGTGCCAGCAGCGTAGAGACTGGGGGCTGGGAGACCCAGTACTTC.

J is TRBJ1-3 and V is TRBV7-6, with 7 bases that match TRBD1. The germline V gene has CDR1 SGHVS and CDR2 FNYEAQ. The CDR3 loop spans 15 amino acids. The ends lost 5 bases at V and 1 base at J; junction bases unmatched: 5. The CDR3 is CASSRQGGSGNTIYF. CDR3 coding DNA: TGTGCCAGCAGCAGACAGGGCGGTTCTGGAAACACCATATATTTT.

This chain uses TRBV6-1 with TRBJ1-1, with D perhaps TRBD1 (6 bases). The CDR3 runs 14 residues. Deletions cut 0 bases from V and 11 bases from J, with 16 bases between. Germline CDR1 reads MNHNS; CDR2 reads SASEGT. CDR3 nucleotides: TGTGCCAGCAGTGAAGCCCGGGCACAGGGAGGGGCTTTCTTT. It translates to CASSEARAQGGAFF.

The rearrangement links TRBV5-1 to TRBJ2-7; 7 nucleotides align to TRBD1. The length of the CDR3 is 14 residues. V shed 0 bases and J 3 bases; nucleotides not matched to a gene: 3. The germline CDR1 and CDR2 sequences are SGHRS and YFSETQ. CDR3 in amino acids: CASSLGDRYYEQYF. As DNA, the CDR3 is TGCGCCAGCAGCTTGGGGGACAGATACTACGAGCAGTACTTC.

This chain uses TRBV5-1 with TRBJ1-2; D remains ambiguous. The CDR3 is 11 amino acids. Per the germline V gene, CDR1 is SGHRS and CDR2 is YFSETQ. V shed 4 bases and J shed 7 bases, with 8 bases lying between them. Written as DNA, the CDR3 is TGCGCCAGCAGCGTAGACGGTGGCTACACCTTC. Protein: CASSVDGGYTF.

The chain combines TRBV5-1 with TRBJ2-2; D is ambiguous. The V end lost 4 bases, the J end lost 0 bases, and 7 bases lay between the germline ends. Germline CDR1 and CDR2: SGHRS and YFSETQ. The CDR3 consists of 14 residues. The CDR3 reads CASSLNTNTGELFF. In nucleotides, the CDR3 is TGCGCCAGCAGCCTAAACACGAACACCGGGGAGCTGTTTTTT.

This chain connects TRBV19 to TRBJ2-7; 12 nucleotides line up with TRBD2. This CDR3 contains 15 residues. The junction had 5 bases not matched to a gene; V was cut back by 5 bases and J by 3 bases. Germline CDR1 is LNHDA and CDR2 is SQIVND (reference sequence). The CDR3 protein is CASSPRTSGNYEQYF. CDR3 DNA: TGTGCCAGTAGTCCTCGGACTAGCGGGAACTACGAGCAGTACTTC.

V gene TRBV7-3 combines with J gene TRBJ2-1; 7 bases align to TRBD2. Germline lookup yields CDR1 SGHTA and CDR2 FQGTGA. Losses at the gene ends were 4 bases for V and 13 bases for J; bases not matched to a gene: 13. This CDR3 is 14 amino acids long. CDR3 loop: CASSSRLVSGVQFF. DNA of the CDR3: TGTGCCAGCAGCTCTCGTCTTGTGAGCGGGGTCCAGTTCTTC.

J is TRBJ2-2 and V is TRBV11-2; 12 positions agree with TRBD2. J gave up 5 bases and V 7 bases, and 5 bases lay outside the gene matches. Per the germline V gene, CDR1 is SGHAT and CDR2 is FQNNGV. This CDR3 has 15 amino acids. CDR3 in amino acids: CASTHLAGGTGELFF. CDR3 coding DNA: TGTGCCAGCACCCACCTAGCGGGAGGGACCGGGGAGCTGTTTTTT.

This clone was picked up one time. The gene calls are TRBV28 and TRBJ2-1, with TRBD2 identical over 12 bases. The CDR3 is made up of 15 amino acids. Germline trimming cut 4 bases from V and 8 bases from J; bases unmatched to any gene: 6. Germline assignment: CDR1 MDHEN and CDR2 SYDVKM. The CDR3 DNA sequence: TGTGCCAGCAGTTCTAGCGGGAGGGTTATGGATGAGCAGTTCTTC. Residues: CASSSSGRVMDEQFF.

The genes are TRBV15 and TRBJ1-2, with a tentative D call TRBD1 (5 bases). CDR3 length: 14 residues. In germline, CDR1 is LNHNV, CDR2 YYDKDF (reference sequence). V was pared by 1 base and J by 4 bases, with 10 bases between. CDR3 in DNA: TGTGCCACCAGCAGAGGCGGGGACGGCTATGGCTACACCTTC. This codes for CATSRGGDGYGYTF.

The gene calls are TRBV4-2 and TRBJ2-7; D ambiguous. CDR1 and CDR2 (germline): LGHNA, YNFKEQ. The CDR3 loop spans 15 amino acids. The V end lost 0 bases, the J end lost 0 bases, and 9 bases lay between the germline ends. CDR3 loop: CASSQDVAHSYEQYF. CDR3 nucleotides: TGTGCCAGCAGCCAAGACGTGGCACACTCCTACGAGCAGTACTTC.

The chain carries TRBV5-1 and TRBJ1-1; 9 bases agree with TRBD1. The J segment lost 7 bases and the V segment lost 5 bases, leaving 9 bases of the junction unmatched. This CDR3 has 14 residues. From germline, CDR1 is SGHRS and CDR2 YFSETQ. CDR3 sequence reads: CASRSLTGGIEAFF. The CDR3 nucleotides read TGCGCCAGCAGGTCACTTACAGGGGGCATTGAAGCTTTCTTT.

This chain links TRBV9 with TRBJ2-3, with D perhaps TRBD2 (6 bases). Germline CDR1 reads SGDLS; CDR2 reads YYNGEE. The CDR3 runs to 16 residues. V gave up 4 bases and J gave up 0 bases, with 15 bases separating them. CDR3 nucleotide sequence: TGTGCCAGCAGCCCCCGGAGGGCCCTGAGCACAGATACGCAGTATTTT. It translates to CASSPRRALSTDTQYF.

The V call is TRBV7-9, the J call TRBJ1-3; the D is unclear. Germline V gene data show CDR1 as SEHNR and CDR2 as FQNEAQ (reference sequence). V was cut by 5 bases and J by 0 bases, with 8 bases left in between. The CDR3 is 14 residues long. The CDR3 nucleotides are TGTGCCAGCAGCCTCAGCCTCTCTGGAAACACCATATATTTT. As protein: CASSLSLSGNTIYF.

For this clone: The identical CDR3 is also encoded by other nucleotide sequences in the sample. The V and J genes are TRBV28 and TRBJ1-1; D gene unclear. The CDR3 is made up of 15 amino acids. The germline V gene has CDR1 MDHEN and CDR2 SYDVKM. Trimming cost V 0 bases and J 1 base, with 9 bases left between them. The CDR3 region has the DNA TGTGCCAGCAGTTTATGGGCAGGCCGGAACACTGAAGCTTTCTTT. Translated, it gives CASSLWAGRNTEAFF. The variable domain in full, with the rest retrieved from reference TRBV28 and TRBJ1-1, is DVKVTQSSRYLVKRTGEKVFLECVQDMDHENMFWYRQDPGLGLRLIYFSYDVKMKEKGDIPEGYSVSREKKERFSLILESASTNQTSMYLCASSLWAGRNTEAFFGQGTRLTVV.

The chain links TRBV7-3 to TRBJ2-3; maybe TRBD1 (5 bases). Germline assignment: CDR1 SGHTA and CDR2 FQGTGA. Trimming shortened V by 4 bases and J by 8 bases, and 13 bases separated the two germline ends. The CDR3 runs 13 residues. As DNA, the CDR3 is TGTGCCAGCAGCTCCCCGACAGAAGGTACGCAGTATTTT. Its translation is CASSSPTEGTQYF.

This chain links TRBV30 with TRBJ1-5, with D unclear. V was clipped by 0 bases and J by 0 bases, with 6 bases between them. The germline gives CDR1 GTSNPN, CDR2 SVGIG (reference sequence). The CDR3 has 14 amino acids. The DNA of the CDR3 is TGTGCCTGGAGTGTCTGGAATAGCAATCAGCCCCAGCATTTT. The encoded protein is CAWSVWNSNQPQHF.

This clone was counted once. This chain joins TRBV7-3 and TRBJ2-1, with 7 bases matching TRBD2. V lost 5 bases, J lost 5 bases, and 12 bases stayed unmatched. This CDR3 spans 16 amino acids. Germline CDR1 reads SGHTA; CDR2 reads FQGTGA. CDR3 sequence: CASSLGGWRGNNEQFF. CDR3 DNA: TGTGCCAGCAGCCTAGGTGGTTGGCGGGGGAACAATGAGCAGTTCTTC. The full variable domain, its missing parts supplied by reference TRBV7-3 and TRBJ2-1, is GAGVSQTPSNKVTEKGKYVELRCDPISGHTALYWYRQSLGQGPEFLIYFQGTGAADDSGLPNDRFFAVRPEGSVSTLKIQRTERGDSAVYLCASSLGGWRGNNEQFFGPGTRLTVL.